The 13 T cell receptor beta chains below were found in one sample sequenced in a study of tumor-infiltrating lymphocytes in primary liver carcinoma. The study extracted blood RNA from unsorted whole blood and also extracted germline DNA. TCR beta cDNA was prepared out of roughly 520 ng total RNA by means of a constant-region primer. Library construction for TCR beta comprised three nested multiplex PCR rounds performed with slightly modified ARM-PCR. Amplification in the first two PCR rounds was performed using TRBV1-TRBV30 forward primers and a C-beta reverse primer for roughly 9 cycles each. Via MiXCR, TCRdb re-called the multiplex PCR reads, giving one row per CDR3 protein. This sample has about 320,000 distinct CDR3 sequences; 65% occur once, and the top ten carry roughly 9%. The sequenced sample was peripheral blood. These TCRs come from a middle-aged man with primary liver carcinoma and hepatitis B virus infection.

To note about this clonotype: This may be a read error: a much more frequent sequence differs by one nucleotide. This rearrangement joins TRBV6-1 to TRBJ1-2; no firm D call. This CDR3 spans 13 amino acids. Germline CDR1 and CDR2: MNHNS and SASEGT. CDR3 in DNA: TGTGCCACCAGTGAACGAGGGCCTTATGGCTACACCTTC. Translation: CATSERGPYGYTF.

Comments on this clonotype: In this CDR3 the conserved last residue, phenylalanine or tryptophan, is missing, so a read error is likely. The V call is TRBV11-2, the J call TRBJ2-6; perhaps D is TRBD1 or TRBD2 (5 bases each). Germline loops: CDR1 SGHAT, CDR2 FQNNGV. This CDR3 region has 18 residues. The DNA of the CDR3 is TGTGCCAGCAGCTTCGGGGCAGCCCGACTCTCTGGGGCCAGCGTCCTGACTTCC. Protein sequence: CASSFGAARLSGASVLTS.

In this sample, this clonotype turned up many times. The V gene is TRBV12-3 or TRBV12-4, the J gene TRBJ1-2; maybe TRBD1 (5 bases). CDR3 size: 12 residues. The ends were cut back, 2 bases at V and 7 bases at J, with 8 bases in the middle. CDR3: CASSLWGSGYTF. The CDR3 DNA sequence: TGTGCCAGCAGTTTATGGGGGTCTGGCTACACCTTC.

This chain's CDR3 is CASSLRGDNEAFF. CDR3 in DNA: TGCGCCAGCAGCTTAAGGGGAGACAATGAAGCTTTCTTT. The chain carries TRBV5-1 and TRBJ1-1; possibly TRBD1 for D (5 bases). CDR3 size: 13 residues. In germline, CDR1 is SGHRS, CDR2 YFSETQ. Trimming took 2 bases from V and 7 from J, leaving 12 bases between them.

With respect to this clonotype: A much larger clone differs from this one at a single base, so this may be a read error. V and J are TRBV14 and TRBJ1-1; D gene unclear. The CDR3 consists of 14 residues. Germline lookup yields CDR1 SGHDN and CDR2 FVKESK. The germline V and J ends were trimmed by 5 bases and 1 base, with 11 bases remaining between them. The CDR3 protein is CASSAHGWNTEAFF. The CDR3, as DNA: TGTGCCAGCAGCGCACATGGTTGGAACACTGAAGCTTTCTTT.

Notes on this clonotype: Relative to the germline gene, one junction end is altered; a read error may explain this. This sequence joins TRBV5-6 and TRBJ2-1; 13 nucleotides align to TRBD2. This CDR3 region has 16 residues. Germline V CDR1 and CDR2: SGHDT, YYEEEE. The DNA for the CDR3 is TGTGCCGGCAGCCACGGGACTAGCGGGAAACGGAATGAGCAGTTCTTC. It translates to CAGSHGTSGKRNEQFF.

Note on this clonotype: This may arise from a read error, as a much more abundant clone is one base away. The chain recombines TRBV12-3 or TRBV12-4 with TRBJ2-1, with no clear D. CDR3 size: 14 residues. The CDR3 DNA is TGTGCCAGCAGTTCGGCCAGGTCCTACAATAAGCAGTTCTTC. Amino acids: CASSSARSYNKQFF.

The chain joins TRBV11-2 to TRBJ2-1; no clear D gene. The CDR3 contains 16 residues. With 5 bases removed from V and 2 bases from J, the gap between germline ends came to 16 bases. The germline V gene encodes CDR1 SGHAT and CDR2 FQNNGV. CDR3 sequence (DNA): TGTGCCAGCAGCCCCTTTCGGGCGAGTCCCTACAATGAGCAGTTCTTC. Translated, it gives CASSPFRASPYNEQFF.

Notes on this clonotype: A much larger clone lies a single base off, so this may be a read error. This chain links TRBV14 with TRBJ2-3; D is unclear. Trimming took 0 bases from V and 3 from J, leaving 10 bases between them. The CDR3 consists of 15 residues. The germline gives CDR1 SGHDN, CDR2 FVKESK. The DNA for the CDR3 is TGTGCCAGCAGCCAAGATCACGCCCCGACAGATACGCAGTATTTT. It translates to CASSQDHAPTDTQYF.

This clonotype showed up many times. The rearrangement links TRBV6-2 or TRBV6-3 to TRBJ2-1; D is unclear. Trimming stripped 6 bases from V and 5 bases from J, with 11 bases between. CDR3 length equals 13 residues. CDR1 is MNHEY, CDR2 SVGEGT, per germline. In nucleotides, the CDR3 is TGTGCCAGCAGGGGAAGGGCGCACAATGAGCAGTTCTTC. Translated: CASRGRAHNEQFF.

On this clonotype itself: This may be a read error, as it is one base from a much larger clone. This chain's CDR3 is CASSPLTSGRGSEQFF. CDR3 coding DNA: TGTGCCAGCAGTCCGCTGACTAGCGGGAGAGGCAGTGAGCAGTTCTTC. The V call is TRBV12-3 or TRBV12-4, the J call TRBJ2-1, with TRBD2 identical over 12 bases. V lost 5 bases and J lost 9; bases outside the gene matches: 11. The CDR3 sequence is 16 residues long.

Turning to this clonotype: Sequence at one end of the junction differs from germline and may be a read error. The chain couples TRBV11-1 to TRBJ1-1; D is unclear. The CDR3 sequence is 13 residues long. From germline, CDR1 is SGHAT and CDR2 FQDESV (reference sequence). CDR3 nucleotide sequence: TGTGCCGGCAGCTTAATTCACATCTCTGAAGCTTTCTTT. As protein: CAGSLIHISEAFF.

In the case of this clonotype: A clone one base away is much larger, so this may be a read error. J is TRBJ2-3 and V is TRBV6-2 or TRBV6-3; D is unresolved. CDR3 size: 14 residues. CDR1 and CDR2 (germline): MNHEY, SVGEGT. CDR3 nucleotides: TGTGCCAGCAGTTACCTTGCAGGAGACGATACGCGGTATTTT. The encoded protein is CASSYLAGDDTRYF.